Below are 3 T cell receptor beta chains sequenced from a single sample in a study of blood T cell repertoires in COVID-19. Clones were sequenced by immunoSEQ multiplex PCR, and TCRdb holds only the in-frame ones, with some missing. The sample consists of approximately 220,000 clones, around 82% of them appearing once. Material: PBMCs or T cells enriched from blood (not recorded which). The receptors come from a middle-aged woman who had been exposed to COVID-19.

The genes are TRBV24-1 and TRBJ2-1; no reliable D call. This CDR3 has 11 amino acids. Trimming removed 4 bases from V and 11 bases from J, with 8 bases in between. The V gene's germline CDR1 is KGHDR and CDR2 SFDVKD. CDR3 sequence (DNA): TGTGCCACCAGTGAACAGACACAGCAGTTCTTC. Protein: CATSEQTQQFF.

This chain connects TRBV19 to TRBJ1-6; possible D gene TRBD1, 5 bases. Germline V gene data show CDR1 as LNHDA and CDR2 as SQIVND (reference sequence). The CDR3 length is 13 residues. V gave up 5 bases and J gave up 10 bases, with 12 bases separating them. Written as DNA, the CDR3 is TGTGCCAGTAGTGTCCAGGGATCCTCACCCCTCCACTTT. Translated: CASSVQGSSPLHF. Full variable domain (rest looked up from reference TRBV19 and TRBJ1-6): DGGITQSPKYLFRKEGQNVTLSCEQNLNHDAMYWYRQDPGQGLRLIYYSQIVNDFQKGDIAEGYSVSREKKESFPLTVTSAQKNPTAFYLCASSVQGSSPLHFGNGTRLTVT.

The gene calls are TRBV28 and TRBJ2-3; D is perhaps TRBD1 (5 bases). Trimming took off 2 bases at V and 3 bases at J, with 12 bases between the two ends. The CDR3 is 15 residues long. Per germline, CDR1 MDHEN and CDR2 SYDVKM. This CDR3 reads CASSLGAGFTDTQYF. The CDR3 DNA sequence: TGTGCCAGCAGTTTAGGGGCAGGGTTTACAGATACGCAGTATTTT.